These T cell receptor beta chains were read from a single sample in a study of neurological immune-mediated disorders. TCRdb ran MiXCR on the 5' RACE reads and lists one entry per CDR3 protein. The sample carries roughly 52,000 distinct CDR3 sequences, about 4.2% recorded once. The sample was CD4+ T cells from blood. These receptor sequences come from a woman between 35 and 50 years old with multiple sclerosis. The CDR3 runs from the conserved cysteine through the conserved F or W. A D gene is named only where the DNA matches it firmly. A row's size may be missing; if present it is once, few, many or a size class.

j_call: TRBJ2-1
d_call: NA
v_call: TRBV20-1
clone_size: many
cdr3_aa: CSARASTSFGEQFF
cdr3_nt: TGCAGTGCTAGAGCCTCGACTAGTTTCGGTGAGCAGTTCTTC

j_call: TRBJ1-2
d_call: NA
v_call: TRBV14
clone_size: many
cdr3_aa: CASSQDRRAFYGYTF
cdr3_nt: TGTGCCAGCAGCCAAGATCGGAGAGCCTTCTATGGCTACACCTTC

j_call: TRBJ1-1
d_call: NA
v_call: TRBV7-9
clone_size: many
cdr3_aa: CASSGTPRPEAFF
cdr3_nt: TGTGCCAGCAGTGGGACACCGAGACCTGAAGCTTTCTTT

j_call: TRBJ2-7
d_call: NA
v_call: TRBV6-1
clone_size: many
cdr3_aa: CASSGLHYEQYF
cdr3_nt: TGTGCCAGCAGTGGACTCCACTACGAGCAGTACTTC

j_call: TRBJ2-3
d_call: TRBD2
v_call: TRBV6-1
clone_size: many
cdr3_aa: CASSPGGAHGDTQYF
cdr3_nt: TGTGCCAGCAGCCCCGGGGGGGCGCATGGAGATACGCAGTATTTT

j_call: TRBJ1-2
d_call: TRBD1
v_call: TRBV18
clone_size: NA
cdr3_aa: CASSLTGGPPTNYGYTF
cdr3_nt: TGTGCCAGCTCACTCACAGGGGGGCCCCCTACTAACTATGGCTACACCTTC

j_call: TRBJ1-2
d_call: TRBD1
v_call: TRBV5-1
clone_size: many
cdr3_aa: CASSRTGDNYGYTF
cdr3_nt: TGCGCCAGCAGCCGGACAGGGGACAACTATGGCTACACCTTC

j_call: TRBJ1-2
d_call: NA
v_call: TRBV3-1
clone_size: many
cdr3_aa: CASSQESGLYGYTF
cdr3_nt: TGTGCCAGCAGCCAAGAGTCTGGACTCTATGGCTACACCTTC

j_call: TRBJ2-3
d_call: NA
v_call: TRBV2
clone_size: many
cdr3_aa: CASSGRLTITDTQYF
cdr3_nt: TGTGCCAGCAGTGGACGACTGACGATCACAGATACGCAGTATTTT

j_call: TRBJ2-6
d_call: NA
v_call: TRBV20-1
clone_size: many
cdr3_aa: CSASRSGANVLTF
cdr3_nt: TGCAGTGCTAGTCGCTCTGGGGCCAACGTCCTGACTTTC

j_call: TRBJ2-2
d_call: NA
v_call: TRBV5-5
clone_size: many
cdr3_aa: CASSLAPGMAGELFF
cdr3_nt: TGTGCCAGCAGCTTGGCCCCAGGGATGGCCGGGGAGCTGTTTTTT

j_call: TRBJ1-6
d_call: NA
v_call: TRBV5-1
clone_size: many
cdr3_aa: CASSFAAGNSPLHF
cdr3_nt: TGCGCCAGCAGCTTTGCGGCCGGGAATTCACCCCTCCACTTT

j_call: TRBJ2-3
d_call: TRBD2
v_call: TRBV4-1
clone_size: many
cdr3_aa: CASSHPGLAAGDSMNTQYF
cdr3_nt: TGCGCCAGCAGCCATCCGGGACTAGCGGCGGGGGATTCCATGAATACGCAGTATTTT

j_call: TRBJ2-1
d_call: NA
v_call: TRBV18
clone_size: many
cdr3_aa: CASSPAGGEQFF
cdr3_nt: TGTGCCAGCTCACCAGCAGGTGGAGAGCAGTTCTTC

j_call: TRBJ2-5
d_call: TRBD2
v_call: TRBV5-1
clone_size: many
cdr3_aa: CASSPSTSGGQETQYF
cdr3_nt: TGCGCCAGCAGCCCCTCGACTAGCGGGGGCCAAGAGACCCAGTACTTC

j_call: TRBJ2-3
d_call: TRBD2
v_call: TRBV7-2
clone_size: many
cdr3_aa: CASSLRGGTDTQYF
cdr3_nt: TGTGCCAGCAGCTTGCGGGGGGGCACAGATACGCAGTATTTT

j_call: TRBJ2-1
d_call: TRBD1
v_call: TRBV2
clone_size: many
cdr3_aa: CASSDGDRGYNEQFF
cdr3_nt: TGTGCCAGCAGTGACGGGGACAGGGGCTACAATGAGCAGTTCTTC

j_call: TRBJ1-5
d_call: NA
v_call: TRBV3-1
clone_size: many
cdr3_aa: CASSQGPFDQPQHF
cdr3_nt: TGTGCCAGCAGCCAAGGGCCGTTTGATCAGCCCCAGCATTTT

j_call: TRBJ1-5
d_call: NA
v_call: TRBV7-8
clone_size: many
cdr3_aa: CASSSPNGGEPQHF
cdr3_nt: TGTGCCAGCAGCTCACCGAACGGGGGGGAGCCCCAGCATTTT

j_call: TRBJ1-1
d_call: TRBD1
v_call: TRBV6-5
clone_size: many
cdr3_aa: CASSLRTGGEAFF
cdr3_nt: TGTGCCAGCAGCCTGCGGACAGGAGGAGAAGCTTTCTTT

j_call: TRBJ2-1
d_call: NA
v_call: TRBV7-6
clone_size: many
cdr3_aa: CASTYRHGSYNEQFF
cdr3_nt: TGTGCCAGCACCTATCGACATGGGTCGTACAATGAGCAGTTCTTC

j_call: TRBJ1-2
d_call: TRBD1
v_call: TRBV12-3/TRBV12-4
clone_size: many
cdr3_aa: CASSSSQGDYGYTF
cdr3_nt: TGTGCCAGCAGTTCATCTCAGGGGGACTATGGCTACACCTTC

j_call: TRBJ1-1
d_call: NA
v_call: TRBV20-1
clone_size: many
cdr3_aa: CSARDPRNTEAFF
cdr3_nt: TGCAGTGCTAGAGATCCGCGGAACACTGAAGCTTTCTTT

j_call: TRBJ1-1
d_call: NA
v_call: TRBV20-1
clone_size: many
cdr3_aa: CSATRGKNTEAFF
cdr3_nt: TGCAGTGCCACGAGGGGAAAGAACACTGAAGCTTTCTTT

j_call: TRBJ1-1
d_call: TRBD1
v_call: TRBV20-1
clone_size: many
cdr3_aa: CSARTGRTEAFF
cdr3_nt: TGCAGTGCCAGGACAGGGCGGACTGAAGCTTTCTTT

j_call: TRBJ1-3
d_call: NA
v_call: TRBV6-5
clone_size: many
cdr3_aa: CASSSGLIYSSGNTIYF
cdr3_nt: TGTGCCAGCAGTTCGGGACTTATATATAGCTCTGGAAACACCATATATTTT

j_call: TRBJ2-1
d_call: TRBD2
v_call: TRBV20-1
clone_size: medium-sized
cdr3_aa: CSALHRGSGGLDEQFF
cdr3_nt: TGCAGTGCCCTCCACCGAGGGAGCGGGGGGCTGGATGAGCAGTTCTTC

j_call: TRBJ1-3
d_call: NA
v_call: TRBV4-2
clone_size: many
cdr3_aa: CASSQGTGLAGNTIYF
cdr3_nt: TGTGCCAGCAGCCAAGGCACAGGGCTGGCTGGAAACACCATATATTTT

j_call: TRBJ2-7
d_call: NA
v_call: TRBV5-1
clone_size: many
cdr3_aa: CASSLSVANEQYF
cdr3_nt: TGCGCCAGCAGCTTATCCGTTGCCAACGAGCAGTACTTC

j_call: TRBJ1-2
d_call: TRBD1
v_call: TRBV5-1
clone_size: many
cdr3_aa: CASRGTGANYGYTF
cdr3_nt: TGCGCCAGCAGGGGGACAGGAGCTAACTATGGCTACACCTTC

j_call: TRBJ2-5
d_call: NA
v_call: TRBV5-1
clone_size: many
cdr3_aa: CASSIQETQYF
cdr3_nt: TGCGCCAGCAGCATTCAAGAGACCCAGTACTTC

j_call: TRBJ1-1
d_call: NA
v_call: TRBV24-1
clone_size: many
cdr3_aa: CATSDSANTEAFF
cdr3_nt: TGTGCCACCAGTGATTCCGCGAACACTGAAGCTTTCTTT

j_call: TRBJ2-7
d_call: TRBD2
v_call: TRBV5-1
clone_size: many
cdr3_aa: CASSPQTSGGSDEQYF
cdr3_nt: TGCGCCAGCAGCCCACAAACTAGCGGGGGGTCCGACGAGCAGTACTTC

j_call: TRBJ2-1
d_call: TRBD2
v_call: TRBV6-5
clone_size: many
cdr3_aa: CASSYEREYNEQFF
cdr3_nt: TGTGCCAGCAGTTACGAGCGGGAATACAATGAGCAGTTCTTC

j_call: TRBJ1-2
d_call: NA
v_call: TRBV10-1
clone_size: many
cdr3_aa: CASSGKAGGRGGYTF
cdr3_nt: TGCGCCAGCAGTGGTAAAGCGGGCGGGCGTGGTGGCTACACCTTC

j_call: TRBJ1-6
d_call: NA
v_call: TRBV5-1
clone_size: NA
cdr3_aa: CASSLGQAIVTDGSPLHF
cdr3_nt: TGCGCCAGCAGCTTGGGGCAGGCGATCGTCACCGATGGTTCACCCCTCCACTTT

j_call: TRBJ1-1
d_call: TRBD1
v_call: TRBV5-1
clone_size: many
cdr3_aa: CASRSLTGATKAFF
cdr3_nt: TGCGCCAGCCGTTCACTAACAGGGGCGACTAAAGCTTTCTTT

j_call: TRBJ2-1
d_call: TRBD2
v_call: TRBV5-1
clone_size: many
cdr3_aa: CASSRGLAGGGPYNEQFF
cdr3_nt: TGCGCCAGCAGCCGGGGACTAGCGGGGGGCGGCCCGTACAATGAGCAGTTCTTC

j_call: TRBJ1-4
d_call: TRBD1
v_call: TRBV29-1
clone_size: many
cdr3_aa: CSVRPGGGGEKLFF
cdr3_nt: TGCAGCGTCCGACCAGGGGGCGGGGGTGAAAAACTGTTTTTT

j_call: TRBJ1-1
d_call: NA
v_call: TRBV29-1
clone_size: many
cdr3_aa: CSAMSLNTEAFF
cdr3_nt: TGCAGCGCCATGTCTTTGAACACTGAAGCTTTCTTT

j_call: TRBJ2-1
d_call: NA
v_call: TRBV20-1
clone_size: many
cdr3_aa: CSASHRTSYNEQFF
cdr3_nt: TGCAGTGCTAGTCACAGAACCTCCTACAATGAGCAGTTCTTC

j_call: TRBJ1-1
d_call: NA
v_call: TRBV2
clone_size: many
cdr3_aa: CASTVQGSTEAFF
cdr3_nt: TGTGCCAGCACCGTTCAGGGAAGCACTGAAGCTTTCTTT

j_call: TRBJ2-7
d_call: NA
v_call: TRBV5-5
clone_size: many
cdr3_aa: CASSFEGGAFYEQYF
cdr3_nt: TGTGCCAGCAGCTTTGAAGGGGGAGCATTCTACGAGCAGTACTTC

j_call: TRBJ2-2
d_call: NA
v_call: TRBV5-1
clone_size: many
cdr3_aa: CASSLGVPHTGELFF
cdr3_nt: TGCGCCAGCAGCCTAGGAGTACCCCACACCGGGGAGCTGTTTTTT

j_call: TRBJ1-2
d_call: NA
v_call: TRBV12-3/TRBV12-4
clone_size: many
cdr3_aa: CASSRTTSPNYGYTF
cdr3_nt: TGTGCCAGCAGCCGGACCACTAGTCCCAACTATGGCTACACCTTC

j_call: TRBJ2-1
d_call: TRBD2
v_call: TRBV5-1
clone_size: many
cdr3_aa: CASINSGGANEQFF
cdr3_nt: TGCGCCAGCATAAATAGCGGGGGGGCAAATGAGCAGTTCTTC

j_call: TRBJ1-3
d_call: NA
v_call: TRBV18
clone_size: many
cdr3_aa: CASSPGETLSGNTIYF
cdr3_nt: TGTGCCAGCTCTCCAGGGGAGACCCTCTCTGGAAACACCATATATTTT

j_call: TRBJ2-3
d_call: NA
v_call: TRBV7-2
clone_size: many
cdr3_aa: CASSSRRTGYTDTQYF
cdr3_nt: TGTGCCAGCAGCTCCCGCCGGACTGGCTACACAGATACGCAGTATTTT

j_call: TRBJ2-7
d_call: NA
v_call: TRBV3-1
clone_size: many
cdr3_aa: CASSQVGGEYMYF
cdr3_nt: TGTGCCAGCAGCCAAGTGGGGGGAGAATATATGTACTTC

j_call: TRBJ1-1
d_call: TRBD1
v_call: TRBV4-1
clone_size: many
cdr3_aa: CASSRRDRVDGTEAFF
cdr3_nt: TGCGCCAGCAGCCGAAGGGACAGGGTCGACGGCACTGAAGCTTTCTTT

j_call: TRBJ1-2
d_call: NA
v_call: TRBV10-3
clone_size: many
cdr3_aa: CASSGNYGYTF
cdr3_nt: TGTGCCTCCTCTGGTAACTATGGCTACACCTTC

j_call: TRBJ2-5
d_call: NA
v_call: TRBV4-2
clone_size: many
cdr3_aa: CASSQNQGTQETQYF
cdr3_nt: TGTGCCAGCAGCCAAAACCAGGGTACCCAAGAGACCCAGTACTTC

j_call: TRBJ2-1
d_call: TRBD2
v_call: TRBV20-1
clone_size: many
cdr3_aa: CSARKPLAGSYNEQFF
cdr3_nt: TGCAGTGCTAGGAAGCCCTTAGCGGGGTCCTACAATGAGCAGTTCTTC